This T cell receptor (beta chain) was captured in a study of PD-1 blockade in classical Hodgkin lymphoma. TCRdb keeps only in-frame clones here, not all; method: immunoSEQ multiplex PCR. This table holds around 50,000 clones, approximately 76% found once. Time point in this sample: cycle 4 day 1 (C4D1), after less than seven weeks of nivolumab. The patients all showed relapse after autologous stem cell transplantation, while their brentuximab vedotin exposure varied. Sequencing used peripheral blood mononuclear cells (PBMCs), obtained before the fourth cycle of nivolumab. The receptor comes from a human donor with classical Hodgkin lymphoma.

The CDR3 sequence is CASSPPRSTGGEETQYF. Written as DNA, the CDR3 is TGTGCCAGCTCACCACCCCGATCGACAGGGGGCGAAGAGACCCAGTACTTC. The V gene is TRBV18, the J gene TRBJ2-5, with TRBD1 matching over 10 bases. V lost 0 bases, J lost 3 bases, and 7 bases stayed unmatched. The CDR3 spans 17 residues. CDR1 and CDR2 from the germline V gene are KGHSH and LQKENI.